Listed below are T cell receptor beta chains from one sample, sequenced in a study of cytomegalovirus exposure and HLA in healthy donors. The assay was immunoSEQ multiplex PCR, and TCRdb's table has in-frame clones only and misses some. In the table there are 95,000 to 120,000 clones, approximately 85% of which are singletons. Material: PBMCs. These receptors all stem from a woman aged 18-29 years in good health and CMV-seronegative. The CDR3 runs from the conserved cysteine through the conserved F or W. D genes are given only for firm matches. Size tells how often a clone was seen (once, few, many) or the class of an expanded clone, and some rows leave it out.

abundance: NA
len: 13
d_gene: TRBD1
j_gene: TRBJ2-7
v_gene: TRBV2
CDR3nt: TGTGCCAGCGGAAGGACAGGGGAAAACGAGCAGTACTTC
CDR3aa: CASGRTGENEQYF

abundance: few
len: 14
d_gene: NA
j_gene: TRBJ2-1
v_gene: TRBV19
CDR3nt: TGTGCCAGTAGTTTTCAGCGGGCGGGTGGAGAGCAGTTCTTC
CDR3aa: CASSFQRAGGEQFF

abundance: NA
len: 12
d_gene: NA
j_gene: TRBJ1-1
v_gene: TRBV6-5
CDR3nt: TGTGCCAGCAGCTTCAGGAACACTGAAGCTTTCTTT
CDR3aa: CASSFRNTEAFF

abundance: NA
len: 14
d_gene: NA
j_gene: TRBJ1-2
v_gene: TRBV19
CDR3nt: TGTGCCAGTAGTAGCCAGGGAATTTTCTATGGCTACACCTTC
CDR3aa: CASSSQGIFYGYTF

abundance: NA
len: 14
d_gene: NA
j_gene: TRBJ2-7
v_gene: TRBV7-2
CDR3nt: TGTGCCAGCAGCTTTGCGCTAGCTCTAACCGAGCAGTACTTC
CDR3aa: CASSFALALTEQYF

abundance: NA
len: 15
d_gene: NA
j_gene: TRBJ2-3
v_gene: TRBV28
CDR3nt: TGTGCCAGCAGTTTAAAAAGCGCCCGCACAGATACGCAGTATTTT
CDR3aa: CASSLKSARTDTQYF

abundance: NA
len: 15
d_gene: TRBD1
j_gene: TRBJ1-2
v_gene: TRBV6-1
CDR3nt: TGTGCCAGCAGTGATATGGGGACAGGGAACTATGGCTACACCTTC
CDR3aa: CASSDMGTGNYGYTF

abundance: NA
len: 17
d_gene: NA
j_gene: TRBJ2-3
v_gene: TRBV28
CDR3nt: TGTGCCAGCAGCCATCCCGACACATCTCAGAGCACAGATACGCAGTATTTT
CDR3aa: CASSHPDTSQSTDTQYF

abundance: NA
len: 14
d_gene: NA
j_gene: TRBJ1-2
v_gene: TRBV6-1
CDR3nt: TGTGCCAGCAGGGGAGGGGCAGGGGACTATGGCTGCACCTTC
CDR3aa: CASRGGAGDYGCTF

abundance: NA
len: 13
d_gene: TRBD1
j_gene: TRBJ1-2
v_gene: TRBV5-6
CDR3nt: TGTGCCAGCAGCCCAGACAGGGACTATGGCTACACCTTC
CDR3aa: CASSPDRDYGYTF

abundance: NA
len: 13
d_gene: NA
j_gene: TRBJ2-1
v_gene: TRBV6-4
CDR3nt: TGTGCCAGCAGTTCTTCCCAGTACAATGAGCAGTTCTTC
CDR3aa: CASSSSQYNEQFF

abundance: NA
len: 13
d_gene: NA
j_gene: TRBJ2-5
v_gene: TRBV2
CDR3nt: TGTGCCAGCAGTGCTTCGGGGCAAGAGACCCAGTACTTC
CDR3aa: CASSASGQETQYF

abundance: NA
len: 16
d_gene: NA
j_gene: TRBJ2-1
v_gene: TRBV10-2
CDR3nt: TGCGCCAGCAGTGGTTACGAGGGGGTTATTTACAATGAGCAGTTCTTC
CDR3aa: CASSGYEGVIYNEQFF

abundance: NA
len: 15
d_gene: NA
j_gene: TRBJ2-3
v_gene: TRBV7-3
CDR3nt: TGTGCCAGCAGCTTAAAGGGACACATCACAGATACGCAGTATTTT
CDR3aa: CASSLKGHITDTQYF

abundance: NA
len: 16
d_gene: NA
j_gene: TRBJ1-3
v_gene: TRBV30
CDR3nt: TGTGCCTGGAGTGTAGTCACGGGGGGTGATGGAAACACCATATATTTT
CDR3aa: CAWSVVTGGDGNTIYF

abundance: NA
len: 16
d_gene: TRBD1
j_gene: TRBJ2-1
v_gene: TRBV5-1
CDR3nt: TGCGCCAGCAGCCTAAGGACAGGGCGTGATTTCAATGAGCAGTTCTTC
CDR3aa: CASSLRTGRDFNEQFF

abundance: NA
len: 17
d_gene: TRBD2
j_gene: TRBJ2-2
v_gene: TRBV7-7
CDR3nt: TGTGCCAGCAGCTTAAATTTGCGGGGGGGCTTCACCGGGGAGCTGTTTTTT
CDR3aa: CASSLNLRGGFTGELFF

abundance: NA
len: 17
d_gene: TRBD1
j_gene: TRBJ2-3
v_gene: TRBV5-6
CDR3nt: TGTGCCAGCAGCCCCCCGGGACAGGGAGTTGGCGCAGATACGCAGTATTTT
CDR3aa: CASSPPGQGVGADTQYF

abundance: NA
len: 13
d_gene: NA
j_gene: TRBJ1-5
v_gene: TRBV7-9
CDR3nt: TGTGCCAGCAGCTCCTCAGGGGATCAGCCCCAGCATTTT
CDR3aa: CASSSSGDQPQHF

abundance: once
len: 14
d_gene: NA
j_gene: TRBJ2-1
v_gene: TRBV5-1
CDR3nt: TGCGCCAGCAGCTTGGGACAGGACTACAATGAGCAGTTCTTC
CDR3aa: CASSLGQDYNEQFF

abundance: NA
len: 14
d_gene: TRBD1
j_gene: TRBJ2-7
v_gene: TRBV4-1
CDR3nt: TGCGCCAGCAGCCCCCGGGACAGGGTTGATGAGCAGTACTTC
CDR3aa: CASSPRDRVDEQYF

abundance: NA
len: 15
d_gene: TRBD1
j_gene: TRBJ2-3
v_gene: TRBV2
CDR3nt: TGTGCCAGCAGTGTCAGCAGGGGGCTAGCAGATACGCAGTATTTT
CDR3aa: CASSVSRGLADTQYF

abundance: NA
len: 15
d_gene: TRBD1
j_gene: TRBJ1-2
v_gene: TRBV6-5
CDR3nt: TGTGCCAGCAGTCCTGGACAGGGTAGAATATATGGCTACACCTTC
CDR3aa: CASSPGQGRIYGYTF

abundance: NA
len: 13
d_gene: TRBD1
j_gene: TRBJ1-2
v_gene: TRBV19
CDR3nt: TGTGCCAGTAGGGACAGGACTGATTATGGCTACACCTTC
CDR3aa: CASRDRTDYGYTF

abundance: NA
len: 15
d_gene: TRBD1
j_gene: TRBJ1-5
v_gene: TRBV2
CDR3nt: TGTGCCAGCAGGGAGGGACAGGCAACCAATCAGCCCCAGCATTTT
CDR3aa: CASREGQATNQPQHF

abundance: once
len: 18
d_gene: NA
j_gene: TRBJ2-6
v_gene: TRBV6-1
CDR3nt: TGTGCCAGCAGTGCGCCGGGACACTCAGAAGCTGGGGCCAACGTCCTGACTTTC
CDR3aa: CASSAPGHSEAGANVLTF

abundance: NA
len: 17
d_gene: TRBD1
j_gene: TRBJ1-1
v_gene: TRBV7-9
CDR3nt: TGTGCCAGCAGCTCGACTTCGGGACAGATCGTAAACACTGAAGCTTTCTTT
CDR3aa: CASSSTSGQIVNTEAFF

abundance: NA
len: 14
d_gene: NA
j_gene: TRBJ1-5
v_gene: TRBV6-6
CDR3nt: TGTGCCAGCAGTTACTCGAGGGTTTGGCAGCCCCAGCATTTT
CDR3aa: CASSYSRVWQPQHF

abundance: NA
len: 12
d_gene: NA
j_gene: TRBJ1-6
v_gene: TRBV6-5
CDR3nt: TGTGCCAGCAAGGAGCCGAATTCACCCCTCCACTTT
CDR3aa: CASKEPNSPLHF

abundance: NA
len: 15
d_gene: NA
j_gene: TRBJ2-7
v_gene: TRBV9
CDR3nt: TGTGCCAGCAGCGTAGGGGGCTCAGGATCCTACGAGCAGTACTTC
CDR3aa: CASSVGGSGSYEQYF

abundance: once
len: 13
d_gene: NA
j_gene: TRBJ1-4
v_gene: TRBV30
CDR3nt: TGTGCTTGGGCGGGGGGGGCTAATGAAAAACTGTTTTTT
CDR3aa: CAWAGGANEKLFF

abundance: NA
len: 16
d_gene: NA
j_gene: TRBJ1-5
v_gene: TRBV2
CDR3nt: TGTGCCAGCAGTGGGATGGATGGGCCTACCAATCAGCCCCAGCATTTT
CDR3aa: CASSGMDGPTNQPQHF

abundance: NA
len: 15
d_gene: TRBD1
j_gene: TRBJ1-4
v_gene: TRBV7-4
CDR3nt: TGTGCCAGCAGCTCGAGACAGGGGGTGAGTGAAAAACTGTTTTTT
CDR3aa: CASSSRQGVSEKLFF

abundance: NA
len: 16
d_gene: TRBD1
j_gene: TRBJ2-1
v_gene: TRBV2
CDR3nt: TGTGCCAGCAGTGAAGCGTGGGACAGGGCGGGCAATGAGCAGTTCTTC
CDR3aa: CASSEAWDRAGNEQFF

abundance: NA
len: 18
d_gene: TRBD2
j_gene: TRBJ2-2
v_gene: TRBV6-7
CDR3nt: TGTGCCAGCAAAAATGGACTAGCGGGGTTGGGGCGGGGCGGGGAGCTGTTTTTT
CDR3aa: CASKNGLAGLGRGGELFF

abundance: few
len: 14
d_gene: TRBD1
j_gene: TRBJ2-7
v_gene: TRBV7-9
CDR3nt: TGTGCCAGCAGCTTAGCCGGGACAGGGGGTGAGCAGTACTTC
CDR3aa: CASSLAGTGGEQYF

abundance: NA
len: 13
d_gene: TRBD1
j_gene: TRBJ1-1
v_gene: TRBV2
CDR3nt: TGTGCCAGCAGTGAAGCTTGGGACAGTGAAGCTTTCTTT
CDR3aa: CASSEAWDSEAFF

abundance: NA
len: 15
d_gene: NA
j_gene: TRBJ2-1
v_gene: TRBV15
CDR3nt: TGTGCCACCAGCAGAGACACGGGAAAATTCGATGAGCAGTTCTTC
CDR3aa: CATSRDTGKFDEQFF

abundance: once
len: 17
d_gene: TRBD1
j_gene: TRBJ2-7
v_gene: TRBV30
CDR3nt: TGTGCCTGGAGTGTAAGGATATCGGGACAGGGCGGATACGAGCAGTACTTC
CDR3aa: CAWSVRISGQGGYEQYF

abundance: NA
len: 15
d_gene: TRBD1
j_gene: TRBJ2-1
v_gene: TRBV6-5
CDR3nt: TGTGCCAGCAGTTTGACAGGGGGTTTCTACAATGAGCAGTTCTTC
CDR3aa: CASSLTGGFYNEQFF

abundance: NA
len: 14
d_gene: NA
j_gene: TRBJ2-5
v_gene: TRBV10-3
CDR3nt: TGTGCCATCAGATCGGAGTTGGCTGAAGAGACCCAGTACTTC
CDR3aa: CAIRSELAEETQYF

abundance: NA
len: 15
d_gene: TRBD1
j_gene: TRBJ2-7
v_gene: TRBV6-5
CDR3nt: TGTGCCAGCATCTCCCAGGGACAGGGGCCTCGGGAGCAGTACTTC
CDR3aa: CASISQGQGPREQYF

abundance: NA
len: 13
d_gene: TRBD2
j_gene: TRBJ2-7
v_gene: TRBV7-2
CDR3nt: TGTGCCAGCAGCCCAGGGACTAGCGGAGTGTCTCTCTTC
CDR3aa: CASSPGTSGVSLF

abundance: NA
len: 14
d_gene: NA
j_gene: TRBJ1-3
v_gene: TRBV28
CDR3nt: TGTGCCACCATCGCCCGGGGGTCGGGAAACACCATATATTTT
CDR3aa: CATIARGSGNTIYF

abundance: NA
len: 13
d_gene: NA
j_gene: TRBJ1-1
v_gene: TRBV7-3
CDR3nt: TGTGCCAGCAGCCCCGGTGCAGGGGCTGAAGCTTTCTTT
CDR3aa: CASSPGAGAEAFF

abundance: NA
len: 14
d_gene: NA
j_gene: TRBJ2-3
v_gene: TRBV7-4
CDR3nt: TGTGCCAGCAACTATTTCCCTTGGGAGTATACGCAGTATTTT
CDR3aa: CASNYFPWEYTQYF

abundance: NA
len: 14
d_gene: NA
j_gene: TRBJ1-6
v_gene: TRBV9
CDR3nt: TGTGCCAGCAGCGTAGGAGAATATAATTCACCCCTCCACTTT
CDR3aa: CASSVGEYNSPLHF

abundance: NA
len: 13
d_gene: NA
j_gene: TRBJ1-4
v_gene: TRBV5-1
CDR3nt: TGCGCCAGCAGCTTGGCTCCGGATGAAAAACTGTTTTTT
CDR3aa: CASSLAPDEKLFF